This T cell receptor beta chain was obtained from a study of blood T cell repertoires in COVID-19. The germline V gene encodes CDR1 SSHAT and CDR2 FNYEAQ (reference sequence). V shed 2 bases and J 3 bases; nucleotides not matched to a gene: 4. CDR3 length: 15 residues. Only in-frame clones appear in the TCRdb table, and some are missing; sequencing was by immunoSEQ multiplex PCR. This repertoire shows more than 150,000 clones, roughly 94% found once; its top ten account for around 0.8%. This sequence joins TRBV7-7 and TRBJ1-3, with TRBD1 identical over 7 bases. This TCR derives from a man aged 25-45 years with COVID-19, enrolled during active disease. The sequencing input was peripheral blood. CDR3 nucleotide sequence: TGTGCCAGCAGCTTATCCAGGGGGGATGGAAACACCATATATTTT. Translating it yields CASSLSRGDGNTIYF.